The clone carrying this T cell receptor beta chain was found a few times. This specimen belongs to a study of blood T cell repertoires in COVID-19. Study overall: Researchers got acute and convalescent COVID-19 samples from the United States, Italy and Spain.

Germline V gives CDR1 LNHDA, CDR2 SQIVND (reference sequence). The germline V and J ends were trimmed by 5 bases and 5 bases, with 12 bases remaining between them. This CDR3 is 13 amino acids long. Individuals aged roughly 18 to 100 years were recruited from roughly 23 US areas. Donors were grouped by their self-reported clinical history. Exposed participants came across a COVID-19 case within 2 weeks before study entry. Profiled with immunoSEQ multiplex PCR; TCRdb holds only in-frame clones, not every one. The sample records approximately 300,000 clones, roughly 85% being singletons. The sample comprised PBMCs or T cells enriched from blood (not recorded which). The source of this sequence is a woman aged 30 to 39 who had been exposed to COVID-19. This sequence joins TRBV19 and TRBJ1-1, with no clear D. CDR3 in DNA: TGTGCCAGTAGTGAACAGCGGAGGACTGAAGCTTTCTTT. This codes for CASSEQRRTEAFF. Full variable domain (outside the CDR3, taken from reference TRBV19 and TRBJ1-1): DGGITQSPKYLFRKEGQNVTLSCEQNLNHDAMYWYRQDPGQGLRLIYYSQIVNDFQKGDIAEGYSVSREKKESFPLTVTSAQKNPTAFYLCASSEQRRTEAFFGQGTRLTVV.